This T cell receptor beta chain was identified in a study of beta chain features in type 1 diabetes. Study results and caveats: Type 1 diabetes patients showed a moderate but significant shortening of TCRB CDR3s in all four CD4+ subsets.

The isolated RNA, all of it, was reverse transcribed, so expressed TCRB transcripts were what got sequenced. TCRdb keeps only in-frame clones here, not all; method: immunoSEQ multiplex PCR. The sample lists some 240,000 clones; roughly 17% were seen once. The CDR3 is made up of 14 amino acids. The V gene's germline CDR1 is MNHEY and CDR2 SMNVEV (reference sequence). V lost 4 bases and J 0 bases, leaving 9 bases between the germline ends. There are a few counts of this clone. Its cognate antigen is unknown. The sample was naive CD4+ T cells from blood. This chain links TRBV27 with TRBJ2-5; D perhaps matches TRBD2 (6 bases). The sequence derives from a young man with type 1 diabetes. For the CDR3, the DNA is TGTGCCAGCAGTTACCGGGGGAACCAAGAGACCCAGTACTTC. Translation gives CASSYRGNQETQYF.